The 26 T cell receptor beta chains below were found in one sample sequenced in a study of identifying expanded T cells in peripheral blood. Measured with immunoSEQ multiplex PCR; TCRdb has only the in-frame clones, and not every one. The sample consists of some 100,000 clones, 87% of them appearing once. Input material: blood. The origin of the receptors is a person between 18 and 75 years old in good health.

CDR3 DNA: TGTGCCAGCAGTGAAGCGCCGGGGGTGACCACAGATACGCAGTATTTT. This codes for CASSEAPGVTTDTQYF. The chain carries TRBV6-1 and TRBJ2-3; tentatively, D is TRBD2 (6 bases). V shed 0 bases and J shed 2 bases, with 12 bases lying between them. CDR3 length equals 16 residues. CDR1 and CDR2 from the germline V gene are MNHNS and SASEGT.

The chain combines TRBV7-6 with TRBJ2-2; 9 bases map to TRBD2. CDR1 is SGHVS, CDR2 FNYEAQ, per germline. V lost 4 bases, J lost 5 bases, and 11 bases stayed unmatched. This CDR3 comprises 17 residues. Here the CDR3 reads CASSSLSGGLTTGELFF. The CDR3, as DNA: TGTGCCAGCAGCTCCCTTAGCGGGGGACTAACTACCGGGGAGCTGTTTTTT.

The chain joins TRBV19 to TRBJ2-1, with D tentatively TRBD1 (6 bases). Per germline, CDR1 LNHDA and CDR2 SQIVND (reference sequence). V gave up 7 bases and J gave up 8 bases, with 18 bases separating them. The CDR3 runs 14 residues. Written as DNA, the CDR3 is TGTGCCAGTACCAGGGGCGGGTACGGGGATGAGCAGTTCTTC. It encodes CASTRGGYGDEQFF. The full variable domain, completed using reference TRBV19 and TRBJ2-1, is DGGITQSPKYLFRKEGQNVTLSCEQNLNHDAMYWYRQDPGQGLRLIYYSQIVNDFQKGDIAEGYSVSREKKESFPLTVTSAQKNPTAFYLCASTRGGYGDEQFFGPGTRLTVL.

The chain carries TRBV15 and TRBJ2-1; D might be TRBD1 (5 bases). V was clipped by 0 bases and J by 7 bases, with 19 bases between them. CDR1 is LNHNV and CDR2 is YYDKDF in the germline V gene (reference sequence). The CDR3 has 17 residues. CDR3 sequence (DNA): TGTGCCACCAGCAGAGATTGGGGCTATAGCAGTGTAAATGAGCAGTTCTTC. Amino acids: CATSRDWGYSSVNEQFF.

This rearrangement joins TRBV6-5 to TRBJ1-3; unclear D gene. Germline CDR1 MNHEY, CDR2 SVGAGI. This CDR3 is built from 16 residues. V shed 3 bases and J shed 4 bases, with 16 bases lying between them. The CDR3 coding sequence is TGTGCCAGCAGTTATTCGGTGGCCCCAGGAGGAAACACCATATATTTT. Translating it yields CASSYSVAPGGNTIYF.

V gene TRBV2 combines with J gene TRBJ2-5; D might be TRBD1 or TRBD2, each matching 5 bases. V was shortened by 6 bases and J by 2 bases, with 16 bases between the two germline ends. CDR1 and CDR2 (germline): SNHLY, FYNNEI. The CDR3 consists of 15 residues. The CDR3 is CASSSGTVVQETQYF. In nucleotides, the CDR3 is TGTGCCAGCAGCTCCGGGACGGTAGTTCAAGAGACCCAGTACTTC.

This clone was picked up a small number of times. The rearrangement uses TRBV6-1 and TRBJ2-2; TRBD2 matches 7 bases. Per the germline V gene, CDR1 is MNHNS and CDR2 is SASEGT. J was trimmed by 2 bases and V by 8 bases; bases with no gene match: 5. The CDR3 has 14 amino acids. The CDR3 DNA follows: TGTGCCAGCGGTACTAGCGATAACACCGGGGAGCTGTTTTTT. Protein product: CASGTSDNTGELFF.

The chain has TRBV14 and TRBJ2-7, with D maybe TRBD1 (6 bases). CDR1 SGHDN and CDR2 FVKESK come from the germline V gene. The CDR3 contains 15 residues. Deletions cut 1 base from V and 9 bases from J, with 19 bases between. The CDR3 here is CASSQGQAVFDMQYF. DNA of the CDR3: TGTGCCAGCAGCCAAGGACAGGCTGTTTTCGACATGCAGTACTTC.

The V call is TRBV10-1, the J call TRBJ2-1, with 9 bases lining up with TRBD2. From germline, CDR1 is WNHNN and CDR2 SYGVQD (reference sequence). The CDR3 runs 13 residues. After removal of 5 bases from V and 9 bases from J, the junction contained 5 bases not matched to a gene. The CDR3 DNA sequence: TGCGCCAGCAGTTGGACTAGCGAGGGTGAGCAGTTCTTC. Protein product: CASSWTSEGEQFF.

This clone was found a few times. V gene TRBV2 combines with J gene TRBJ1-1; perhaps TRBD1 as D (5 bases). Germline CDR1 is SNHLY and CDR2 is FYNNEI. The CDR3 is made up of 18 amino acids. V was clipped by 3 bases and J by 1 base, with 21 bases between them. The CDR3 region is CASSDRGEAIVPNTEAFF. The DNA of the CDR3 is TGTGCCAGCAGTGATCGGGGGGAAGCTATCGTGCCGAACACTGAAGCTTTCTTT.

The CDR3 nucleotides are TGTGCCAGCAGCGCCCACGCTGGGCCGGGGGTCCTCTCCTACGAGCAGTACTTC. Translating it yields CASSAHAGPGVLSYEQYF. The chain is built from TRBV9 and TRBJ2-7, with D perhaps TRBD2 (6 bases). Germline CDR1 and CDR2: SGDLS and YYNGEE. V was clipped by 3 bases and J by 0 bases, with 22 bases between them. This CDR3 has 18 residues. Drawing the rest from reference TRBV9 and TRBJ2-7, the complete variable domain is DSGVTQTPKHLITATGQRVTLRCSPRSGDLSVYWYQQSLDQGLQFLIQYYNGEERAKGNILERFSAQQFPDLHSELNLSSLELGDSALYFCASSAHAGPGVLSYEQYFGPGTRLTVT.

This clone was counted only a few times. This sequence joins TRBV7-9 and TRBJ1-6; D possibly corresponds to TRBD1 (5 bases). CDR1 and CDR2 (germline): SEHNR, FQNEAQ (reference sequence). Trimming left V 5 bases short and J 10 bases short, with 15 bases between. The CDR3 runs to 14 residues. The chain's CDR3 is CASSLGTGKSPLHF. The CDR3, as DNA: TGTGCCAGCAGCCTCGGGACGGGGAAATCACCCCTCCACTTT.

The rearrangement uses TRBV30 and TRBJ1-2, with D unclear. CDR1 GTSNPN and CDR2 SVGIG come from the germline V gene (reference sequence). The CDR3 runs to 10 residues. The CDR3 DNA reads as TGTGCGTTCTGGGGCTATGGCTACACCTTC. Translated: CAFWGYGYTF. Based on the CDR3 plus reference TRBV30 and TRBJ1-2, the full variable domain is SQTIHQWPATLVQPVGSPLSLECTVEGTSNPNLYWYRQAAGRGLQLLFYSVGIGQISSEVPQNLSASRPQDRQFILSSKKLLLSDSGFYLCAFWGYGYTFGSGTRLTVV.

The CDR3 nucleotides read TGCGCCAGCAGCTTGGAAGGGGGGGAAGGTCAGCCCCAGCATTTT. It encodes CASSLEGGEGQPQHF. This chain uses TRBV5-1 with TRBJ1-5; D is perhaps TRBD1 (6 bases). CDR1 is SGHRS and CDR2 is YFSETQ in the germline V gene. V was cut by 0 bases and J by 6 bases, with 13 bases left in between. This CDR3 spans 15 amino acids. Full variable domain (remainder filled in from reference TRBV5-1 and TRBJ1-5): KAGVTQTPRYLIKTRGQQVTLSCSPISGHRSVSWYQQTPGQGLQFLFEYFSETQRNKGNFPGRFSGRQFSNSRSEMNVSTLELGDSALYLCASSLEGGEGQPQHFGDGTRLSIL.

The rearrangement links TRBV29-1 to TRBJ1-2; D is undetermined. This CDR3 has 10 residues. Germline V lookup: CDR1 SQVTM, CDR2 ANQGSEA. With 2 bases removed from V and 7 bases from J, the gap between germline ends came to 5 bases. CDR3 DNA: TGCAGCGTTGAACAGATTGGCTACACCTTC. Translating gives CSVEQIGYTF.

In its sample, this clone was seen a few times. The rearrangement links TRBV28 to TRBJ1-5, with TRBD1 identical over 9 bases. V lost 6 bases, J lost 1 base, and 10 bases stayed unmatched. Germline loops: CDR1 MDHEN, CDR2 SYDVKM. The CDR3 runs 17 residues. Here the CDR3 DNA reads TGTGCCAGCAGCACCCCAGAGGACAGGGGAAGCAATCAGCCCCAGCATTTT. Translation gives CASSTPEDRGSNQPQHF.

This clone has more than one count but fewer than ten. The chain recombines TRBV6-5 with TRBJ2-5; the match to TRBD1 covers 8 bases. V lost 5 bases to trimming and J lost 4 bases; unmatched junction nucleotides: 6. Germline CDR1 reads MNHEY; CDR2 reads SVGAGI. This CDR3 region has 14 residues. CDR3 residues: CASSPRQGRETQYF. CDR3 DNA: TGTGCCAGCAGTCCCCGACAGGGGCGAGAGACCCAGTACTTC.

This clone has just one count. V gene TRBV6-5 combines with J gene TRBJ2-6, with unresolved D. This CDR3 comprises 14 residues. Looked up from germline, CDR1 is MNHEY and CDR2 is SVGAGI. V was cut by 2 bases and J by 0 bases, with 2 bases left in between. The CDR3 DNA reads TGTGCCAGCAGTTACAACTCTGGGGCCAACGTCCTGACTTTC. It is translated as CASSYNSGANVLTF.

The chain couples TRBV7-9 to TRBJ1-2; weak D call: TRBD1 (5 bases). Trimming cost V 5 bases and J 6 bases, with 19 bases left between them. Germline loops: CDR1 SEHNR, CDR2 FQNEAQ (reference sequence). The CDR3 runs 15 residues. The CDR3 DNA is TGTGCCAGCAGCCCCAAAAGTCGACCCAGGGATGGCTACACCTTC. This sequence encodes CASSPKSRPRDGYTF. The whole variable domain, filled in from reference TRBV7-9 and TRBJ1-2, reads DTGVSQNPRHKITKRGQNVTFRCDPISEHNRLYWYRQTLGQGPEFLTYFQNEAQLEKSRLLSDRFSAERPKGSFSTLEIQRTEQGDSAMYLCASSPKSRPRDGYTFGSGTRLTVV.

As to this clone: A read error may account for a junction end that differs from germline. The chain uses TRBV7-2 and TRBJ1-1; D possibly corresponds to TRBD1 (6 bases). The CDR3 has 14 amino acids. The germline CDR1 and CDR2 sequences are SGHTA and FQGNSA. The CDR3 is CASSQGTANTEAFF. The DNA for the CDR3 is TGCGCCAGCAGCCAGGGGACGGCGAACACTGAAGCTTTCTTT.

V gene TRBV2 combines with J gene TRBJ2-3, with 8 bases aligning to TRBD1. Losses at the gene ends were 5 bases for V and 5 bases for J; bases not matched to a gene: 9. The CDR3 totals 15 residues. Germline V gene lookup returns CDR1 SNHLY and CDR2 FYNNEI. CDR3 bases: TGTGCCAGCAGTCTAGTGGGCAGGGGGCAAGATACGCAGTATTTT. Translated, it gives CASSLVGRGQDTQYF.

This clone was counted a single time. This CDR3 is CASSLQGGQETQYF. The CDR3 DNA follows: TGTGCCAGCAGCTTACAGGGAGGCCAAGAGACCCAGTACTTC. The V call is TRBV7-9, the J call TRBJ2-5; possibly TRBD2 for D (6 bases). Trimming shortened V by 2 bases and J by 1 base, and 8 bases separated the two germline ends. The CDR3 runs to 14 residues. The V gene's germline CDR1 is SEHNR and CDR2 FQNEAQ (reference sequence).

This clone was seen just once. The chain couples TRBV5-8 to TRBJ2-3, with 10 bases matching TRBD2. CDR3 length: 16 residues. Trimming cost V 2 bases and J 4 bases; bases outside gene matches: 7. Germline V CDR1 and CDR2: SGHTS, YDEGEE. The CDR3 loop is CASSLGAGGPADTQYF. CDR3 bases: TGTGCCAGCAGCTTAGGAGCGGGGGGGCCTGCAGATACGCAGTATTTT.

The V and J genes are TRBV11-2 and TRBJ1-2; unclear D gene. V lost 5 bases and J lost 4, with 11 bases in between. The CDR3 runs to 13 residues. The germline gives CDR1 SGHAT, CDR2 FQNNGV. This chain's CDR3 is CASSPGSSYGYTF. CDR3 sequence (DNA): TGTGCCAGCAGCCCGGGTAGCAGCTATGGCTACACCTTC.

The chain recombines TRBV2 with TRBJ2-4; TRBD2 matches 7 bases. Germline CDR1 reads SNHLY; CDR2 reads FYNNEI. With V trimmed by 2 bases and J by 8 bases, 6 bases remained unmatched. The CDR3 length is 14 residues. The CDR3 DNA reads TGTGCCAGCAGTGAAAGGTCTCGGGGGGACATTCAGTACTTC. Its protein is CASSERSRGDIQYF. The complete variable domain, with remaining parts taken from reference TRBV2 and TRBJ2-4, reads EPEVTQTPSHQVTQMGQEVILRCVPISNHLYFYWYRQILGQKVEFLVSFYNNEISEKSEIFDDQFSVERPDGSNFTLKIRSTKLEDSAMYFCASSERSRGDIQYFGAGTRLSVL.

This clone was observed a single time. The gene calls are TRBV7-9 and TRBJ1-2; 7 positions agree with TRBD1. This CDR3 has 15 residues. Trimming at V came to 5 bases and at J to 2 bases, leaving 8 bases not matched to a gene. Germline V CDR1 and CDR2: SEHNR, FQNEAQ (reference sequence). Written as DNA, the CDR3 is TGTGCCAGCAGCCCCTGGGACAGTGCCAACTATGGCTACACCTTC. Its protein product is CASSPWDSANYGYTF.